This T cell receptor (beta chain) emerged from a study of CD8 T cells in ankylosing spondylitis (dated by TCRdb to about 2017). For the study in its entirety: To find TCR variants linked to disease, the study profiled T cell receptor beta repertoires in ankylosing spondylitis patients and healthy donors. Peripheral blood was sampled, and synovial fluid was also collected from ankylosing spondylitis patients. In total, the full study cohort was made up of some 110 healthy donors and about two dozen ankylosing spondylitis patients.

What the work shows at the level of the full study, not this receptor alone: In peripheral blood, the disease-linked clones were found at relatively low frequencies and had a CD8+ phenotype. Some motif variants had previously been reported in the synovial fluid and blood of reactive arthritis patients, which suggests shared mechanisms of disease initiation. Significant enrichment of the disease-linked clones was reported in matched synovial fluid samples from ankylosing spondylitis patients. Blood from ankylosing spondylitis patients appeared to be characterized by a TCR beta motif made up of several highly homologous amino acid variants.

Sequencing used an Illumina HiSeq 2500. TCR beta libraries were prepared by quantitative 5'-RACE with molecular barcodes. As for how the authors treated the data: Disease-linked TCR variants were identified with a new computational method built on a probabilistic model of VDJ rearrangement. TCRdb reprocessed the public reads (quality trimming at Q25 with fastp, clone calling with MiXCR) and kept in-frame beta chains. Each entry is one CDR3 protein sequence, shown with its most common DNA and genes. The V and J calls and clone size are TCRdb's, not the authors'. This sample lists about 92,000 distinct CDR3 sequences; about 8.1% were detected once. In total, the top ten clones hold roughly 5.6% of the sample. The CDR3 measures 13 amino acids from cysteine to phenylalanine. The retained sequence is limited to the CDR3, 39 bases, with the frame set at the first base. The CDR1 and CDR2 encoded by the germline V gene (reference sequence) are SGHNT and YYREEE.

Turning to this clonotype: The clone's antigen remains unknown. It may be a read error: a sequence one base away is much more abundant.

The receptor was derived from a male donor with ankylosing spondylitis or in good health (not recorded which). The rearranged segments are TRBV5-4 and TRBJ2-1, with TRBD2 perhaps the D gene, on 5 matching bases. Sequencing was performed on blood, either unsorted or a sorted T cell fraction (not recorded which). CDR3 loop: CASSLERANAQFF. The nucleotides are TGTGCCAGCAGCTTGGAGAGGGCAAATGCGCAGTTCTTC. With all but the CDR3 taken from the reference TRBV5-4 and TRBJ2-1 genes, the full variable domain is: ETGVTQSPTHLIKTRGQQVTLRCSSQSGHNTVSWYQQALGQGPQFIFQYYREEENGRGNFPPRFSGLQFPNYSSELNVNALELDDSALYLCASSLERANAQFFGPGTRLTVL.